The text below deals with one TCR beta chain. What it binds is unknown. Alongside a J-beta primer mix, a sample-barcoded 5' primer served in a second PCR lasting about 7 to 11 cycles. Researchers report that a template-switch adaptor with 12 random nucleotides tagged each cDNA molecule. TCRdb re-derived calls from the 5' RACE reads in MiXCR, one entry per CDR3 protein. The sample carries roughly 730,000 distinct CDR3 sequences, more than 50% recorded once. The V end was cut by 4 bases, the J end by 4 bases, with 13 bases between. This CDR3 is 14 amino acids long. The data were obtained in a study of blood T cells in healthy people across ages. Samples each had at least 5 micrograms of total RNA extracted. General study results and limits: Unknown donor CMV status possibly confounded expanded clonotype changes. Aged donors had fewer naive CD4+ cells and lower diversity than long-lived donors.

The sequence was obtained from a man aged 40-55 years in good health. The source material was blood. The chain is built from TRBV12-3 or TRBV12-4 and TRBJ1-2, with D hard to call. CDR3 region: CASSSYTGGYGYTF. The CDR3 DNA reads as TGTGCCAGCAGTTCTTACACCGGCGGCTATGGCTACACCTTC.